The clone carrying this TCR beta chain has only a few counts. Using unique molecular identifiers, the investigators prepared the TCRbeta library. MiXCR, run by TCRdb on the PCR reads, gives a single entry per CDR3 protein. This sample has a few hundred thousand distinct CDR3 sequences, with over 9% found just once. This CDR3 has 17 amino acids. From germline, CDR1 is MGHRA and CDR2 YSYEKL. V was pared by 0 bases and J by 6 bases, with 18 bases between. The sample is drawn from a study of T-cell reconstitution after alpha-beta-depleted transplantation in children. This TCR was sampled from a human donor who donated a stem cell graft to a child with acute lymphoblastic leukemia. The chain couples TRBV4-1 to TRBJ2-1; tentatively, D is TRBD1 (5 bases). The input for sequencing was PBMCs from the stem cell graft donor, taken from the stem cell graft. The CDR3 bases are TGCGCCAGCAGCCAAGATCCCCGACAGACCCACGCCAATGAGCAGTTCTTC. This encodes CASSQDPRQTHANEQFF.